These T cell receptor beta chains were read from a single sample in a study of response to subunit inactivated influenza vaccine. A single record per CDR3 protein comes from TCRdb applying MiXCR to the RT-PCR reads. Here the sample spans roughly 520,000 distinct CDR3 sequences, over 25% being singletons. The sample in question was CD4+ T cells sorted from PBMCs, obtained approximately 5 days after vaccination. These receptors all come from a man over 45 who received an inactivated influenza vaccine. CDR3s include the opening cysteine and the closing phenylalanine or tryptophan. The order of the fields is J gene, CDR3 length, D gene, clone size, V gene, CDR3 DNA, CDR3 protein. The D gene is left open where the match is weak. Size is omitted from some rows. Given values are once, few, many or a class for expanded clones.

TRBJ2-7 | 16 | TRBD1 | - | TRBV5-1 | TGCGCCAGCAGCCGAAGACAGGGGCTAATATCCTACGAGCAGTACTTC | CASSRRQGLISYEQYF
TRBJ1-5 | 15 | TRBD1 | many | TRBV5-6 | TGTGCCAGCAGTAAGGACAGGGGGGCAAATCAGCCCCAGCATTTT | CASSKDRGANQPQHF
TRBJ2-1 | 17 | TRBD2 | - | TRBV20-1 | TGCAGTGCTAGAAGAATTCCGGGACTAGCGGTTTATGTTGAGCAGTTCTTC | CSARRIPGLAVYVEQFF
TRBJ2-2 | 14 | TRBD1 | once | TRBV19 | TGTGCCAGTAGTCAGACAGGGGTCACCGGGGAGCTGTTTTTT | CASSQTGVTGELFF
TRBJ1-1 | 16 | - | many | TRBV7-2 | TGTGCCAGCAGCGACCCTCAGGTTCCCTCGAACACTGAAGCTTTCTTT | CASSDPQVPSNTEAFF
TRBJ1-5 | 17 | TRBD1 | few | TRBV5-5 | TGTGCCAGCAGCTTGGGATCTCGAACAGGGGGAGGCCAGCCCCAGCATTTT | CASSLGSRTGGGQPQHF
TRBJ1-1 | 15 | - | few | TRBV6-2/TRBV6-3 | TGTGCCAGCAGTTACTCCGGGGAGTTCAGAACTGAAGCTTTCTTT | CASSYSGEFRTEAFF
TRBJ2-1 | 18 | TRBD2 | - | TRBV20-1 | TGCAGTGCTAGAGATCTGAAATTAGCGGGAGGATCCTACAATGAGCAGTTCTTC | CSARDLKLAGGSYNEQFF
TRBJ2-2 | 14 | - | few | TRBV5-1 | TGCGCCAGCAGCTTGTTCGACGTCACCGGGGAGCTGTTTTTT | CASSLFDVTGELFF
TRBJ2-3 | 15 | TRBD2 | - | TRBV20-1 | TGCAGTGCTACCCAACCGGGGGGGAGCACAGATACGCAGTATTTT | CSATQPGGSTDTQYF
TRBJ2-1 | 15 | - | many | TRBV4-3 | TGTGCCAGCAGCCCGGGACGTAGCTCCTACAATGAGCAGTTCTTC | CASSPGRSSYNEQFF
TRBJ2-1 | 11 | - | few | TRBV11-2 | TGTGCCAGCAGCTTAGATCTGGGGCAGTTCTTC | CASSLDLGQFF
TRBJ2-7 | 11 | - | - | TRBV2 | TGTGCCAGCAGTGAAGGGGACTCACAGTACTTC | CASSEGDSQYF
TRBJ2-1 | 13 | - | - | TRBV7-9 | TGTGCCAGCAGCTTACAGGTGCTGAATGAGCAGTTCTTC | CASSLQVLNEQFF
TRBJ2-5 | 17 | - | few | TRBV15 | TGTGCCACCAGCAGAGAAGTGGGACAAACTACCCGGGAGACCCAGTACTTC | CATSREVGQTTRETQYF
TRBJ2-1 | 13 | - | many | TRBV5-1 | TGCGCCAGCAGCTTGCTTGGGGTTAATGAGCAGTTCTTC | CASSLLGVNEQFF
TRBJ2-7 | 15 | TRBD1 | few | TRBV5-1 | TGCGCCAGCAGCTCGCTCGGGACAGGGACCCTCGAGCAGTACTTC | CASSSLGTGTLEQYF
TRBJ2-1 | 16 | TRBD2 | many | TRBV6-5 | TGTGCCAGCAGTTACGGGTCTAGCGGAAAATACAATGAGCAGTTCTTC | CASSYGSSGKYNEQFF
TRBJ2-1 | 14 | TRBD2 | - | TRBV20-1 | TGCAGTGCTGCTAGCGGGAGTGCGTCCAATGAGCAGTTCTTC | CSAASGSASNEQFF
TRBJ2-5 | 13 | - | - | TRBV2 | TGTGCCAGCAACCCCTTGAAGGGTGAGACCCAGTACTTC | CASNPLKGETQYF
TRBJ2-3 | 15 | TRBD2 | many | TRBV29-1 | TGCAGCGTCGGACGGACTAGCGGGAGTAGAGATACGCAGTATTTT | CSVGRTSGSRDTQYF
TRBJ2-1 | 14 | TRBD2 | few | TRBV24-1 | TGTGCCACCAGTGTAGCGGGCCCCTACAATGAGCAGTTCTTC | CATSVAGPYNEQFF
TRBJ2-5 | 12 | TRBD2 | few | TRBV20-1 | TGCAGTGCTGTGGGACTAAAAGAGACCCAGTACTTC | CSAVGLKETQYF
TRBJ2-4 | 17 | - | many | TRBV12-3/TRBV12-4 | TGTGCCAGCAGTTTAGACTCACGGCCCCTAGGCAAAAACATTCAGTACTTC | CASSLDSRPLGKNIQYF
TRBJ1-2 | 14 | - | - | TRBV7-8 | TGTGCCAGCAGCTTAGCGATCCAGAATTATGGCTACACCTTC | CASSLAIQNYGYTF
TRBJ2-5 | 13 | - | few | TRBV4-3 | TGCGCCAGCAGCCTTCGAGCCGGGGAGACCCAGTACTTC | CASSLRAGETQYF
TRBJ2-5 | 14 | - | - | TRBV9 | TGTGCCAGCAGCGACGCCCGGGGCGGAGAGACCCAGTACTTC | CASSDARGGETQYF
TRBJ2-3 | 13 | - | - | TRBV10-3 | TGTGCCATCAGTGGCGGGAGCACAGATACGCAGTATTTT | CAISGGSTDTQYF
TRBJ1-2 | 13 | TRBD1 | - | TRBV5-5 | TGTGCCAGCAGCCCGACAGGGCCTTATGGCTACACCTTC | CASSPTGPYGYTF
TRBJ1-2 | 14 | - | - | TRBV29-1 | TGCAGCGTTGAAGATCGAACAGGAGCCTATGGCTACACCTTC | CSVEDRTGAYGYTF
TRBJ1-2 | 15 | TRBD1 | few | TRBV12-3/TRBV12-4 | TGTGCCAGCAGTTTAGGGACAGGGGGCATCTATGGCTACACCTTC | CASSLGTGGIYGYTF
TRBJ1-1 | 15 | - | - | TRBV7-9 | TGTGCCAGCAGCCTCCGAGGAGGGGGGGACCCTGAAGCTTTCTTT | CASSLRGGGDPEAFF
TRBJ1-5 | 14 | - | - | TRBV10-3 | TGTGCCATCAGTGGGGAAGGGGGCAATCAGCCCCAGCATTTT | CAISGEGGNQPQHF
TRBJ2-7 | 15 | - | - | TRBV9 | TGTGCCAGCAGCGTAACAGGGTCCAGCTCCTACGAGCAGTACTTC | CASSVTGSSSYEQYF
TRBJ1-1 | 12 | - | few | TRBV7-9 | TGTGCCAGCAGCTCCCCCCTCACTGAAGCTTTCTTT | CASSSPLTEAFF
TRBJ2-1 | 15 | TRBD2 | few | TRBV7-2 | TGTGCCAGCAGCTTAGTGGTTAGCGGGAGGGGTGAGCAGTTCTTC | CASSLVVSGRGEQFF
TRBJ2-2 | 15 | TRBD1 | - | TRBV2 | TGTGCCAGCTACGACCGGACAGGGTATTCCGGGGAGCTGTTTTTT | CASYDRTGYSGELFF
TRBJ1-1 | 16 | - | - | TRBV28 | TGTGCCAGCAGTCCATCTCCTGGACAGATGAACACTGAAGCTTTCTTT | CASSPSPGQMNTEAFF
TRBJ2-7 | 14 | TRBD1 | - | TRBV30 | TGTGCCTGGAGCCGGGACAGGGTTACTTACGAGCAGTACTTC | CAWSRDRVTYEQYF
TRBJ2-1 | 14 | TRBD2 | - | TRBV24-1 | TGTGCCACCGGACTAGCGGGGGGGTTGAATGAGCAGTTCTTC | CATGLAGGLNEQFF
TRBJ2-1 | 12 | - | many | TRBV5-1 | TGCGCCAGCAGCCTGGACCGGGGTGAGCAGTTCTTC | CASSLDRGEQFF
TRBJ2-7 | 14 | - | few | TRBV5-1 | TGCGCCAGCAGCCGGTCCGACAGGAGCTACGAGCAGTACTTC | CASSRSDRSYEQYF
TRBJ1-2 | 12 | - | - | TRBV7-2 | TGTGCCAGCTCACAGCGGAACTATGGCTACACCTTC | CASSQRNYGYTF
TRBJ2-7 | 14 | TRBD2 | - | TRBV20-1 | TGCAGTGCTTCGGAGCTAGCGGGAGACTACGAGCAGTACTTC | CSASELAGDYEQYF
TRBJ2-7 | 14 | - | - | TRBV20-1 | TGCAGTGCTAGAGATTTTGGGGGCGGCTACGAGCAGTACTTC | CSARDFGGGYEQYF
TRBJ2-7 | 15 | - | - | TRBV10-3 | TGTGCCATCAGTGATAAGACAGGCCTCGGCTACGAGCAGTACTTC | CAISDKTGLGYEQYF
TRBJ2-7 | 15 | - | few | TRBV7-2 | TGTGCCAGCAGCCCGACTAACAGGGTTTACTACGAGCAGTACTTC | CASSPTNRVYYEQYF